This T cell receptor (beta chain) appears in the sequencing data of a study of cytomegalovirus exposure and HLA in healthy donors. CDR1 is SNHLY and CDR2 is FYNNEI in the germline V gene. This CDR3 is built from 12 residues. The V and J ends lost 9 bases and 0 bases, in that order; junction bases with no gene match: 2. As to this clone: Its antigen is not known.

Both 60 Vbeta primers and 13 Jbeta primers went into the PCR. Profiled with immunoSEQ multiplex PCR; TCRdb holds only in-frame clones, not every one. Here the sample spans 75,000 to 80,000 clones, under 80% being singletons. Study results and limitations: V- and J-gene trimming in TCR beta was tied to a missense DCLRE1C variant by an analysis performed later. The study put 150 or so TCR beta chains on its list as cytomegalovirus-associated. A later analysis showed TCR association rates differing by HLA locus, peaking at DRB1 and lowest at HLA-C. Presence/absence comparisons presumed near-even sequencing depth among donors.

The sample was PBMCs. The TCR was taken from a man between 40 and 49 years old in good health and CMV-seronegative. The chain has TRBV2 and TRBJ2-7; 7 bases are a match to TRBD1. CDR3 DNA: TGTGCCAGGGGACAGAGCTCCTACGAGCAGTACTTC. Its protein is CARGQSSYEQYF.